This T cell receptor (beta chain) was observed in a study of blood T cell repertoires in COVID-19. Turning to the study itself: Samples representing acute and convalescent COVID-19 were sourced from the United States, Italy and Spain.

Clones were read by immunoSEQ multiplex PCR, and TCRdb kept only the in-frame ones, dropping some. This sample has around 200,000 clones, with around nine tenths found just once. This receptor was obtained from a woman between 18 and 29 years old who had recovered from COVID-19. Sequenced material: peripheral blood.

CDR3 DNA: TGTGCCAGTTCCGACAACTCTGGAAACACCATATATTTT. This codes for CASSDNSGNTIYF. The chain carries TRBV19 and TRBJ1-3; D not resolved. The germline V and J ends were trimmed by 8 bases and 0 bases, with 8 bases remaining between them. The CDR3 loop spans 13 amino acids. Germline V gene data show CDR1 as LNHDA and CDR2 as SQIVND (reference sequence).